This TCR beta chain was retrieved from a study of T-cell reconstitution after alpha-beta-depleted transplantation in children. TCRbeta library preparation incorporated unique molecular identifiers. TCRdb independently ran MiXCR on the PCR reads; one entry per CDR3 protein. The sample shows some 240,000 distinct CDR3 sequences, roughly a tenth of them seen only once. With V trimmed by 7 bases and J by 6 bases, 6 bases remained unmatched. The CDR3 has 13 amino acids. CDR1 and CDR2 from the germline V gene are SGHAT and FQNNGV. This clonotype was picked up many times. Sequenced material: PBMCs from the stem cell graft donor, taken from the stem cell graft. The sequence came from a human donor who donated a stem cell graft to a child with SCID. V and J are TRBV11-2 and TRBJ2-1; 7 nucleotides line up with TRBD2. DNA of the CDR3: TGTGCCAGCACGGGGGAGCGGGGCAATGAGCAGTTCTTC. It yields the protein CASTGERGNEQFF.